This passage covers 28 T cell receptor beta chains from one sample sequenced in a study of blood T cell repertoires in COVID-19. Here immunoSEQ multiplex PCR was the method, and the copy in TCRdb shows in-frame clones only, minus some. The profile covers about 270,000 clones, with 80% to 90% appearing a single time and over 4% taken by the ten largest. The sample consisted of PBMCs or T cells enriched from blood (not recorded which). These receptor sequences come from a woman under 40 with acute COVID-19.

The rearrangement uses TRBV29-1 and TRBJ2-7; 11 bases are shared with TRBD1. J gave up 2 bases and V 6 bases, and 3 bases lay outside the gene matches. Germline V gives CDR1 SQVTM, CDR2 ANQGSEA. The CDR3 is 13 residues long. In nucleotides, the CDR3 is TGCAGCGTGGGACAGGGGGGGACCTACGAGCAGTACTTC. Its translation: CSVGQGGTYEQYF.

The chain employs TRBV20-1 and TRBJ2-1; no definite D call. The ends were cut back, 3 bases at V and 10 bases at J, with 7 bases in the middle. The CDR3 is 10 residues long. CDR1 and CDR2 from the germline V gene are DFQATT and SNEGSKA (reference sequence). CDR3 amino acids: CSASAGEQFF. CDR3 sequence (DNA): TGCAGTGCTAGTGCAGGAGAGCAGTTCTTC.

The chain combines TRBV11-3 with TRBJ2-1, with 7 bases that match TRBD2. Germline CDR1 is SGHNT and CDR2 is YENEEA. V shed 1 base and J 7 bases; nucleotides not matched to a gene: 16. The CDR3 runs to 18 residues. The CDR3 loop reads CASSLGNTLAASRNEQFF. CDR3 bases: TGTGCCAGCAGCTTAGGAAATACCCTAGCGGCCTCTCGAAATGAGCAGTTCTTC. The full variable domain, completed using reference TRBV11-3 and TRBJ2-1, is EAGVVQSPRYKIIEKKQPVAFWCNPISGHNTLYWYLQNLGQGPELLIRYENEEAVDDSQLPKDRFSAERLKGVDSTLKIQPAELGDSAVYLCASSLGNTLAASRNEQFFGPGTRLTVL.

The chain combines TRBV7-3 with TRBJ2-3, with D possibly matching TRBD2 (6 bases). CDR1 and CDR2 (germline): SGHTA, FQGTGA. This CDR3 is built from 12 residues. V was trimmed by 5 bases and J by 8 bases, leaving 11 bases between them. CDR3 coding DNA: TGTGCCAGCAGCACACCGGAGGGTACGCAGTATTTT. Protein: CASSTPEGTQYF.

A remark on this clone: The junction and the germline gene differ at one end; a read error may be behind it. The chain has TRBV11-3 and TRBJ2-7, with D maybe TRBD1 (6 bases). The germline V gene has CDR1 SGHNT and CDR2 YENEEA. The CDR3 has 11 residues. The CDR3 coding sequence is TGTGCCAGCATCAATAGGGGGTTGGTTACCTTC. This sequence encodes CASINRGLVTF.

The chain joins TRBV11-3 to TRBJ1-5, with 8 nucleotides matching TRBD1. Germline trimming cut 4 bases from V and 5 bases from J; bases unmatched to any gene: 16. This CDR3 contains 18 residues. From germline, CDR1 is SGHNT and CDR2 YENEEA. CDR3 loop: CASSWPKEGQGKHQPQHF. Here the CDR3 DNA reads TGTGCCAGCAGCTGGCCCAAGGAAGGACAGGGTAAACATCAGCCCCAGCATTTT.

The chain employs TRBV4-3 and TRBJ2-7; 11 bases line up with TRBD2. Looked up from germline, CDR1 is LGHNA and CDR2 is YSLEER. The CDR3 is made up of 18 amino acids. V trimming: 0 bases; J trimming: 0 bases; junction bases outside the gene matches: 7. Here the CDR3 reads CASSQDPPSGRTSYEQYF. Here the CDR3 DNA reads TGCGCCAGCAGCCAAGACCCGCCTAGCGGGAGGACCTCCTACGAGCAGTACTTC.

The chain has TRBV28 and TRBJ2-7; the D is unclear. Germline V CDR1 and CDR2: MDHEN, SYDVKM. This CDR3 has 13 residues. V was pared by 0 bases and J by 2 bases, with 5 bases between. The CDR3, as DNA: TGTGCCAGCAGTTTATGGCAGGCCTACGAGCAGTACTTC. Amino acids: CASSLWQAYEQYF.

The rearrangement joins TRBV7-6 to TRBJ2-1; the D gene is possibly TRBD2 (6 bases). Trimming cost V 5 bases and J 1 base, with 12 bases left between them. CDR1 SGHVS and CDR2 FNYEAQ come from the germline V gene. CDR3 length equals 15 residues. Written as DNA, the CDR3 is TGTGCCAGCAGCCCGAGCGGGCCTTCCTACAATGAGCAGTTCTTC. This gives the protein CASSPSGPSYNEQFF.

This clone was seen a single time. The chain combines TRBV10-2 with TRBJ2-5; 10 bases are shared with TRBD2. J lost 1 base, V lost 6 bases, and 5 bases had no gene match. The CDR3 contains 15 residues. Germline assignment: CDR1 WSHSY and CDR2 SAAADI. In DNA form, the CDR3 reads TGCGCCAGCAGACCAGCGGGAGGGATCCAAGAGACCCAGTACTTC. This sequence encodes CASRPAGGIQETQYF.

The chain links TRBV30 to TRBJ1-1; D possibly corresponds to TRBD1 (5 bases). The ends were cut back, 2 bases at V and 5 bases at J, with 18 bases in the middle. The CDR3 has 15 amino acids. CDR1 and CDR2 from the germline V gene are GTSNPN and SVGIG (reference sequence). This CDR3 reads CAWSSEGAGTTEAFF. The CDR3 region has the DNA TGTGCCTGGAGTTCGGAGGGCGCTGGGACGACTGAAGCTTTCTTT.

The gene calls are TRBV2 and TRBJ1-2; tentative D call: TRBD1 (6 bases). Trimming stripped 6 bases from V and 7 bases from J, with 18 bases between. Germline CDR1 is SNHLY and CDR2 is FYNNEI. This CDR3 is built from 14 residues. CDR3 region: CASREDSLGFGYTF. CDR3 DNA: TGTGCCAGCAGAGAGGACAGCTTGGGGTTTGGCTACACCTTC.

V usage is TRBV9 and J usage is TRBJ2-5; D possibly corresponds to TRBD1 (6 bases). The CDR3 extends over 15 amino acids. Germline assignment: CDR1 SGDLS and CDR2 YYNGEE. With 0 bases removed from V and 5 bases from J, the gap between germline ends came to 14 bases. The chain's CDR3 is CASSVVAGQGETQYF. Written as DNA, the CDR3 is TGTGCCAGCAGCGTAGTTGCGGGCCAGGGGGAGACCCAGTACTTC.

This clone was observed once. This chain links TRBV28 with TRBJ2-1; 8 nucleotides agree with TRBD1. Germline CDR1 and CDR2: MDHEN and SYDVKM. V was clipped by 2 bases and J by 8 bases; unmatched bases: 2. This CDR3 contains 13 residues. The CDR3 sequence is CASSLPGGDEQFF. CDR3 sequence (DNA): TGTGCCAGCAGTTTACCAGGGGGCGATGAGCAGTTCTTC.

The chain employs TRBV7-3 and TRBJ2-1, with D hard to call. Germline V lookup: CDR1 SGHTA, CDR2 FQGTGA. This CDR3 region has 11 residues. V dropped 5 bases and J dropped 10 bases, with 9 bases sitting between them. CDR3 DNA sequence: TGTGCCAGCAGCGACGGCGGCGAGCAGTTCTTC. Amino acid sequence: CASSDGGEQFF.

The chain has TRBV6-2 or TRBV6-3 and TRBJ2-2, with a possible D match to TRBD2 (6 bases). Trimming pared 4 bases from V and 4 bases from J, leaving 13 bases between. Germline-derived CDR1 and CDR2 are MNHEY and SVGEGT. The CDR3 is made up of 15 amino acids. Here the CDR3 DNA reads TGTGCCAGCAGTTTTTGGGGGGTAGGCACCGGGGAGCTGTTTTTT. Translating gives CASSFWGVGTGELFF.

This chain links TRBV28 with TRBJ1-4; weak D call: TRBD1 (5 bases). Germline assignment: CDR1 MDHEN and CDR2 SYDVKM. The V and J ends lost 2 bases and 3 bases respectively, with 13 bases between them. This CDR3 comprises 16 residues. CDR3 residues: CASSLPGGRANEKLFF. CDR3 bases: TGTGCCAGCAGTTTACCCGGGGGAAGAGCTAATGAAAAACTGTTTTTT.

The chain joins TRBV28 to TRBJ1-6, with D maybe TRBD1 (5 bases). Germline lookup yields CDR1 MDHEN and CDR2 SYDVKM. Trimming pared 6 bases from V and 7 bases from J, leaving 16 bases between. The CDR3 runs to 15 residues. CDR3 sequence: CASSSTGVINSPLHF. CDR3 nucleotides: TGTGCCAGCAGCTCTACAGGCGTTATCAATTCACCCCTCCACTTT.

The chain recombines TRBV5-1 with TRBJ2-3; 12 nucleotides agree with TRBD2. The ends lost 5 bases at V and 6 bases at J; junction bases unmatched: 7. Germline V lookup: CDR1 SGHRS, CDR2 YFSETQ. This CDR3 is 15 amino acids long. The CDR3 DNA reads TGCGCCAGCAGTTCCTCCGGGACTAGCGGGGATACGCAGTATTTT. Translated: CASSSSGTSGDTQYF.

The J gene is TRBJ2-2, the V gene TRBV7-9; 8 bases line up with TRBD1. This CDR3 spans 16 amino acids. Germline CDR1 and CDR2: SEHNR and FQNEAQ (reference sequence). V lost 5 bases to trimming and J lost 3 bases; unmatched junction nucleotides: 8. CDR3 in DNA: TGTGCCAGCAGCCTTCAGGGGGCACGGGACACCGGGGAGCTGTTTTTT. Protein: CASSLQGARDTGELFF.

A remark on this clone: Compared with germline, one end of the junction differs, possibly owing to a read error. The rearrangement uses TRBV27 and TRBJ1-2, with 10 bases lining up with TRBD1. The V gene's germline CDR1 is MNHEY and CDR2 SMNVEV (reference sequence). The CDR3 length is 14 residues. CDR3: CASKERDRGWGYTF. CDR3 nucleotides: TGTGCTAGCAAGGAACGGGACAGGGGATGGGGCTACACCTTC.

CDR3 loop: CASRANTGMNTEAFF. Written as DNA, the CDR3 is TGTGCCAGCAGGGCAAATACAGGGATGAACACTGAAGCTTTCTTT. The chain has TRBV6-5 and TRBJ1-1; TRBD1 might be the D (6 bases). The CDR3 runs 15 residues. The ends were cut back, 6 bases at V and 0 bases at J, with 14 bases in the middle. Germline loops: CDR1 MNHEY, CDR2 SVGAGI.

This chain connects TRBV29-1 to TRBJ1-4; TRBD1 matches at 7 bases. The V segment lost 5 bases and the J segment 5 bases; nucleotides outside the gene matches: 5. The CDR3 covers 13 residues. CDR1 and CDR2 from the germline V gene are SQVTM and ANQGSEA. The CDR3 coding sequence is TGCAGCGTTCCCGGGACAGTGAATGAAAAACTGTTTTTT. Its protein product is CSVPGTVNEKLFF.

The rearrangement links TRBV9 to TRBJ1-2; D uncertain. The V gene's germline CDR1 is SGDLS and CDR2 YYNGEE. This CDR3 has 15 residues. Trimming took 0 bases from V and 0 from J, leaving 9 bases between them. The CDR3 loop is CASSVEPDSNYGYTF. CDR3 sequence (DNA): TGTGCCAGCAGCGTAGAACCAGACTCTAACTATGGCTACACCTTC. Filled out from reference TRBV9 and TRBJ1-2, the complete variable domain reads DSGVTQTPKHLITATGQRVTLRCSPRSGDLSVYWYQQSLDQGLQFLIQYYNGEERAKGNILERFSAQQFPDLHSELNLSSLELGDSALYFCASSVEPDSNYGYTFGSGTRLTVV.

The gene calls are TRBV7-9 and TRBJ2-7; 9 bases line up with TRBD1. The germline V gene encodes CDR1 SEHNR and CDR2 FQNEAQ (reference sequence). Trimming at V came to 5 bases and at J to 1 base, leaving 9 bases not matched to a gene. This CDR3 has 16 residues. The CDR3 DNA reads TGTGCCAGCAGCCTGACCCCGGGACAGGGTTCCTACGAGCAGTACTTC. Encoded protein: CASSLTPGQGSYEQYF. The whole variable domain, remainder taken from reference TRBV7-9 and TRBJ2-7, is DTGVSQNPRHKITKRGQNVTFRCDPISEHNRLYWYRQTLGQGPEFLTYFQNEAQLEKSRLLSDRFSAERPKGSFSTLEIQRTEQGDSAMYLCASSLTPGQGSYEQYFGPGTRLTVT.

The chain couples TRBV2 to TRBJ1-1; 9 positions agree with TRBD1. Germline V lookup: CDR1 SNHLY, CDR2 FYNNEI. V was clipped by 0 bases and J by 1 base; unmatched bases: 6. This CDR3 comprises 17 residues. The CDR3 spells CASSEAWGQGRNTEAFF. CDR3 bases: TGTGCCAGCAGTGAAGCGTGGGGACAGGGAAGGAACACTGAAGCTTTCTTT.

J is TRBJ1-3 and V is TRBV5-6; TRBD1 aligns across 8 bases. With 4 bases clipped from V and 0 bases from J, the junction kept 15 bases outside the gene matches. The germline V gene has CDR1 SGHDT and CDR2 YYEEEE. The CDR3 consists of 19 residues. As DNA, the CDR3 is TGTGCCAGCAGCGCGGGAGGGACAGGCAATCAATTCTCTGGAAACACCATATATTTT. It encodes CASSAGGTGNQFSGNTIYF.

The chain carries TRBV19 and TRBJ2-2; D might be TRBD2 (6 bases). Germline assignment: CDR1 LNHDA and CDR2 SQIVND (reference sequence). Trimming pared 6 bases from V and 5 bases from J, leaving 16 bases between. The CDR3 is 15 amino acids. The CDR3 region has the DNA TGTGCCAGTAGCCCCTGGGACGGGAGAACCGGGGAGCTGTTTTTT. It translates to CASSPWDGRTGELFF.